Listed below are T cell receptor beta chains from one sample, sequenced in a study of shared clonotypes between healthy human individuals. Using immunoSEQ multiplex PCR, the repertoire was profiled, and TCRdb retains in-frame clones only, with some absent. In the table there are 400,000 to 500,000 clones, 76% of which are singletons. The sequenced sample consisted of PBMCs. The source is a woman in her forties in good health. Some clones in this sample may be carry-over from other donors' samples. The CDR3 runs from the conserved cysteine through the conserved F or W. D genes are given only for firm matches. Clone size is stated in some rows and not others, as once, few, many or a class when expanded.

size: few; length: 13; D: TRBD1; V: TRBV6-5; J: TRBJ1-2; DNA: TGTGCCAGCAGTTTGGGGACAGAGTATGGCTACACCTTC; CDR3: CASSLGTEYGYTF
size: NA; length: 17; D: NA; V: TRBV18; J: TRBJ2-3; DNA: TGTGCCAGCTCACCACCACCAATTGTACCAGGCACAGATACGCAGTATTTT; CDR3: CASSPPPIVPGTDTQYF
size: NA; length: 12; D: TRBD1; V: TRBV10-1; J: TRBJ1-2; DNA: TGCGCCAGAGAAGGGGGCAGCTATGGCTACACCTTC; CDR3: CAREGGSYGYTF
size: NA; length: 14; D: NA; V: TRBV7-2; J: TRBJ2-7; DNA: TGTGCCAGCAGCTTAGGCCATAGCGGCTACGAGCAGTACTTC; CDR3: CASSLGHSGYEQYF
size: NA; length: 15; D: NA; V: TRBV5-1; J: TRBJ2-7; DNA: TGCGCCAGCAGGCAGAGGACAGATGGGGTCTACGAGCAGTACTTC; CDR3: CASRQRTDGVYEQYF
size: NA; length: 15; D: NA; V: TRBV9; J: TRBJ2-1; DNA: TGTGCCAGCATTGGGCGGGGAGGTGGAGCCAATGAGCAGTTCTTC; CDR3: CASIGRGGGANEQFF
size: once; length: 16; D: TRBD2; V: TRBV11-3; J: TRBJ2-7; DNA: TGTGCCAGCAGCCCCGGACTAGCGGGATCCCCTAACGAGCAGTACTTC; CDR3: CASSPGLAGSPNEQYF
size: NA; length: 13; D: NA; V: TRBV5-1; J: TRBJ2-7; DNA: TGCGCCAGCAGCCCGGACAGCTCCTACGAGCAGTACTTC; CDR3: CASSPDSSYEQYF
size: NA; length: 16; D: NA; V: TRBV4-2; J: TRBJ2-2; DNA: TGTGCCAGCAGCCAGGCACTAGAGCCAAGGTCCGGGGAGCTGTTTTTT; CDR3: CASSQALEPRSGELFF
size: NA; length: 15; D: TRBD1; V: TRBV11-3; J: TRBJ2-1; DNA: TGTGCCAGCAGCTTGGGACAGGGGGAATACAATGAGCAGTTCTTC; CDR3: CASSLGQGEYNEQFF
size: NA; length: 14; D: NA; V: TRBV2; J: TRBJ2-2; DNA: TGTGCCAGCACCCTGGACGGGAACACCGGGGAGCTGTTTTTT; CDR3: CASTLDGNTGELFF
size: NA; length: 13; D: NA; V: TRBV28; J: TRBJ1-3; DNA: TGTGCCAGCAGACAGGGACGGCCGAACACCATATATTTT; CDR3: CASRQGRPNTIYF
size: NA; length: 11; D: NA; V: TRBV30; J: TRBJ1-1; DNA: TGTGCCTGGAGTGTACCAGGGGTGGCTTTCTTT; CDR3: CAWSVPGVAFF
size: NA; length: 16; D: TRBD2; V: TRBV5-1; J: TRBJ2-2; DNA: TGCGCCAGCAGCTTAGCGGGAGCGAGATCCACCGGGGAGCTGTTTTTT; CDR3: CASSLAGARSTGELFF
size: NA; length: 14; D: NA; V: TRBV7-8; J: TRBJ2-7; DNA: TGTGCCAGCAGCTTAGTGACGGGTTCCTACGAGCAGTACTTC; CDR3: CASSLVTGSYEQYF
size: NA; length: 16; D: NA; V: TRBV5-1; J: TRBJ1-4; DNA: TGCGCCAGCAGCCTCGGATATGGACACTCTAATGAAAAACTGTTTTTT; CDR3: CASSLGYGHSNEKLFF
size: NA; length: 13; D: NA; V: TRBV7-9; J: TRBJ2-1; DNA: TGTGCCAGCAGCTTAGACACTTACAATGAGCAGTTCTTC; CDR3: CASSLDTYNEQFF
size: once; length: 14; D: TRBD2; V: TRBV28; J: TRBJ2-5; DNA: TGTGCCAGCAGTTCCGGGGGGTCTCAAGAGACCCAGTACTTC; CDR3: CASSSGGSQETQYF
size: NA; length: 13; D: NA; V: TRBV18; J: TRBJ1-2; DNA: TGTGCCAGCTCACCACCGGCCTACTATGGCTACACCTTC; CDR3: CASSPPAYYGYTF
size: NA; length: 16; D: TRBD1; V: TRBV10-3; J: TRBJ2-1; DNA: TGTGCCATCAGTGAGGGGACAGCGGCCTCCTACAATGAGCAGTTCTTC; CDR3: CAISEGTAASYNEQFF
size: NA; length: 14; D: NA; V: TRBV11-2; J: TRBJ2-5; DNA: TGTGCCAGCAGCTTAGACGACGATCAAGAGACCCAGTACTTC; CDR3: CASSLDDDQETQYF
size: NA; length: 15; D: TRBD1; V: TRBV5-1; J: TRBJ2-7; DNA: TGCGCCAGCAGCCCGGAGGGACAGGCAACCTACGAGCAGTACTTC; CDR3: CASSPEGQATYEQYF
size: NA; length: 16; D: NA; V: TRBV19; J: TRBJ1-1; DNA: TGTGCCAGTAGTATGTCTCCGGGGGGTCGGAGCACTGAAGCTTTCTTT; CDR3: CASSMSPGGRSTEAFF
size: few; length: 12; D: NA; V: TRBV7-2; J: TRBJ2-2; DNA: TGTGCCTGGGGGCGGTACGGCGGGGAGCTGTTTTTT; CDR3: CAWGRYGGELFF
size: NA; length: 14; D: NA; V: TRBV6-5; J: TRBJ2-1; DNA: TGTGCCAGCAGTCGATCTTCAGGGAACAATGAGCAGTTCTTC; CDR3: CASSRSSGNNEQFF
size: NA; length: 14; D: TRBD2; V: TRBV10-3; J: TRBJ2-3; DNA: TGTGCCGTGAGTGGGACTAGGGGCACAGATACGCAGTATTTT; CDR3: CAVSGTRGTDTQYF
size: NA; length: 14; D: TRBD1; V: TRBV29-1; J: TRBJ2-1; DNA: TGCAGCGTTGAGGGACAGGGTAGGCACAATGAGCAGTTCTTC; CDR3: CSVEGQGRHNEQFF
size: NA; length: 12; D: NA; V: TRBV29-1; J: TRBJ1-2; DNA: TGCAGCGTTGAAGCAGGGTTCGGTGGCTACACCTTC; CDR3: CSVEAGFGGYTF
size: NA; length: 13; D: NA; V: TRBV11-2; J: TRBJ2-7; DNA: TGTGCCAGCAGCTTGACTATTACCTACGAGCAGTACTTC; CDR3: CASSLTITYEQYF
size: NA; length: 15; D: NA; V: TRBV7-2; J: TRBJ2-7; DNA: TGTGCCAGCAGCCCTTCGCGGGGACTCATCCACGAGCAGTACTTC; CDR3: CASSPSRGLIHEQYF
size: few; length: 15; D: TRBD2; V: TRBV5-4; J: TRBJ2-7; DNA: TGTGCCAGCAGCTTGGCCCAACTAGCGGGAGGGCAGCAGTACTTC; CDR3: CASSLAQLAGGQQYF
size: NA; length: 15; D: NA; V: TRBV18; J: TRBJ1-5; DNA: TGTGCCAGCTCACCAGGGTCGGCGGGCAATCAGCCCCAGCATTTT; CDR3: CASSPGSAGNQPQHF
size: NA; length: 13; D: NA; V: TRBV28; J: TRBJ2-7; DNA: TGTGCCAGCAGTCACAGGGTCGTCAACGAGCAGTACTTC; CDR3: CASSHRVVNEQYF
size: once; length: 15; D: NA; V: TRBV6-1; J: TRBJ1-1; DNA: TGTGCCAGCAGTGAAGCCCCGGGGGGGAACACTGAAGCTTTCTTT; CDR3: CASSEAPGGNTEAFF
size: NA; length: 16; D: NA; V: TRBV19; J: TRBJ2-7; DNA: TGTGCCAGTAGTATAGGCCCCCCCGGGGGTGCCTACGAGCAGTACTTC; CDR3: CASSIGPPGGAYEQYF
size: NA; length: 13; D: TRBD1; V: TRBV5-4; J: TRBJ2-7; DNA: TGTGCCAGCGGTTGGGACAGGGGAGACGAGCAGTACTTC; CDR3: CASGWDRGDEQYF
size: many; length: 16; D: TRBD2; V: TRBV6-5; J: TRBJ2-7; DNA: TGTGCCAGCAGTTACCCATCTCAGCGGGAGGTCTACGAGCAGTACTTC; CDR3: CASSYPSQREVYEQYF
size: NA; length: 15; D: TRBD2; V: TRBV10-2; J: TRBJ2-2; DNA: TGCGCCAGCAGGGCGGGACTACTTAGCACCGGGGAGCTGTTTTTT; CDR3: CASRAGLLSTGELFF
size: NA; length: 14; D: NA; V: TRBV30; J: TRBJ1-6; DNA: TGTGCCTGGAGTGCATTAACAGGGCATTCACCCCTCCACTTT; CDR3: CAWSALTGHSPLHF
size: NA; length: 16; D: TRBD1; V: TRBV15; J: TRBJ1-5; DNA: TGTGCCACCAGCAGGTCCGGGACAGGGGGAGGGCAGCCCCAGCATTTT; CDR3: CATSRSGTGGGQPQHF
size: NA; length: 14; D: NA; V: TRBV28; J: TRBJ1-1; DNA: TGTGCCAGCAGCCCGGACTGGATGAACACTGAAGCTTTCTTT; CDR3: CASSPDWMNTEAFF
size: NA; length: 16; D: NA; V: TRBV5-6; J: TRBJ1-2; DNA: TGTGCCAGCAGCTTGCGGGCAGAAGGTTTCATCTATGGCTACACCTTC; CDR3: CASSLRAEGFIYGYTF
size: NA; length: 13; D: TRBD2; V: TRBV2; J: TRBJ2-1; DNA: TGTGCCGCATCGGGACTAGCGGGCGGTGAGCAGTTCTTC; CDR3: CAASGLAGGEQFF
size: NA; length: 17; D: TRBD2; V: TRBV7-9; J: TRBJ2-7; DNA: TGTGCCAGCAGCCAAGAAAGCCCAGCGGGAGGGCCCTACGAGCAGTACTTC; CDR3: CASSQESPAGGPYEQYF
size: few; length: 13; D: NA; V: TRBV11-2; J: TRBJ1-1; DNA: TGTGCCAGCAGCCGGGGAACGAACACTGAAGCTTTCTTT; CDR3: CASSRGTNTEAFF
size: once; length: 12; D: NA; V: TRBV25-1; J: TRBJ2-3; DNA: TGTGCCAGCAGTCGATACACAGATACGCAGTATTTT; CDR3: CASSRYTDTQYF
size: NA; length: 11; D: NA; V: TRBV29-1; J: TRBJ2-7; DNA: TGCAGCGGGGGCGGAGCCTACGAGCAGTACTTC; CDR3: CSGGGAYEQYF
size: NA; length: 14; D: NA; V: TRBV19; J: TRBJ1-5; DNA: TGTGCCAGTAGGAGGTTCGCGGGCAATCAGCCCCAGCATTTT; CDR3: CASRRFAGNQPQHF
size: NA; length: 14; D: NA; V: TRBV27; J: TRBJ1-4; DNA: TGTGCCAGCAGTTTGAGGACAGCCGACGGAAGGCTGTTTTTT; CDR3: CASSLRTADGRLFF
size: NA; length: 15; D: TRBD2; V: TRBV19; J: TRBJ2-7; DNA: TGTGCCAGTAGTCGCCAGCGGGAGGTCACCTACGAGCAGTACTTC; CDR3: CASSRQREVTYEQYF